The sequence of this TCR beta chain was determined in a study of CD8 T cells in ankylosing spondylitis. Concerning this clonotype itself: Its specificity is not known.

Study results and caveats: In ankylosing spondylitis blood, a motif of several highly homologous TCR beta variants appeared characteristic. Disease-linked clones proved CD8+ and comparatively uncommon in peripheral blood.

TCRdb re-analysed the 5' RACE reads in MiXCR, keeping a single row per CDR3 protein. The sample consists of fewer than 250,000 distinct CDR3 sequences, 18% of them appearing once. The CDR3 is made up of 16 amino acids. Trimming left V 0 bases short and J 0 bases short, with 11 bases between. Germline loops: CDR1 SGHRS, CDR2 YFSETQ. The TCR originated in a male donor with ankylosing spondylitis. The gene calls are TRBV5-1 and TRBJ2-3; D uncertain. The sample was blood, either unsorted or a sorted T cell fraction (not recorded which). CDR3 coding DNA: TGCGCCAGCAGCTTGGTAGGGTCGACTAGCACAGATACGCAGTATTTT. This translates into CASSLVGSTSTDTQYF.